The following is a TCR beta chain sequence with its context. This table comes from immunoSEQ multiplex PCR, and its TCRdb copy is limited to in-frame clones, with some not included. The data show approximately 64,000 clones, 80% to 95% seen once. This sample stems from a study of T cell changes during pregnancy in multiple sclerosis. The input for sequencing was peripheral blood, taken in the first trimester of pregnancy. This receptor was obtained from a female donor with multiple sclerosis, enrolled in a pregnancy study.

The DNA of the CDR3 is TGTGCCAGCGGGCAGGGGGCTTCTGAGACCCAGTACTTC. Encoded protein: CASGQGASETQYF. The chain uses TRBV7-3 and TRBJ2-5, with 8 bases fitting TRBD1. Losses at the gene ends were 8 bases for V and 5 bases for J; bases not matched to a gene: 7. Germline assignment: CDR1 SGHTA and CDR2 FQGTGA. The CDR3 contains 13 residues.